This T cell receptor beta chain was obtained from a study of blood T cell repertoires in COVID-19. Study information: The analysed material was cDNA or gDNA that came from T cells, B-cell-depleted T cells, or PBMCs.

The CDR3 contains 16 residues. CDR1 is MGHDK, CDR2 SYGVNS, per germline. J was trimmed by 5 bases and V by 3 bases; bases with no gene match: 6. The assay was immunoSEQ multiplex PCR, and TCRdb's table has in-frame clones only and misses some. The sample lists 140,000 to 150,000 clones; 80% were seen once. This chain uses TRBV25-1 with TRBJ2-3; 12 nucleotides agree with TRBD2. Source material: peripheral blood. The receptor comes from a man in his 70s who had recovered from COVID-19. For the CDR3, the DNA is TGTGCCAGCAGTGACCTAGCGGGAGGGCCTGGAGATACGCAGTATTTT. Translated: CASSDLAGGPGDTQYF.